What follows describes a single T cell receptor (beta chain). V was cut by 8 bases and J by 3 bases, with 14 bases left in between. There are 13 residues in the CDR3. Germline V gene sequence: CDR1 SEHNR, CDR2 FQNEAQ (reference sequence). This entry comes from a study of blood T cell repertoires in COVID-19. The assay was immunoSEQ multiplex PCR, and TCRdb's table has in-frame clones only and misses some. The table has around 150,000 clones, roughly 84% seen once. The TCR comes from a woman aged 60-75 years with COVID-19, enrolled during active disease. This chain joins TRBV7-9 and TRBJ2-7; a weak D match, TRBD1 (6 bases). Sequenced sample: peripheral blood. CDR3 sequence: CASGYGGFYEQYV. The CDR3 DNA sequence: TGTGCCAGCGGGTATGGGGGCTTCTACGAGCAGTACGTC.